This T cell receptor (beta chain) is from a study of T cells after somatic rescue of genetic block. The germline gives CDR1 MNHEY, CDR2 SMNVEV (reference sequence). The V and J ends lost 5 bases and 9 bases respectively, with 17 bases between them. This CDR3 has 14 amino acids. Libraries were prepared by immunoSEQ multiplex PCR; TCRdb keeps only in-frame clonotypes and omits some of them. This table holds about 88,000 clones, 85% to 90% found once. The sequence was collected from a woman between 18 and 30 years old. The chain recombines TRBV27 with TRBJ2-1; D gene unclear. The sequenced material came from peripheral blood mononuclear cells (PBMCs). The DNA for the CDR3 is TGTGCCAGCAGTCTCCGCGACTGGGGTGGTGAGCAGTTCTTC. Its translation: CASSLRDWGGEQFF.